The following is a T cell receptor (beta chain) sequence with its context. The data are from a study of T cells in localized non-small cell lung cancer. Germline V gives CDR1 LNHNV, CDR2 YYDKDF (reference sequence). The V and J ends lost 0 bases and 11 bases, in that order; junction bases with no gene match: 8. The CDR3 has 14 amino acids. Assay: immunoSEQ multiplex PCR; the TCRdb copy retains only in-frame clones and omits some. The sample includes about 24,000 clones, around 90% of them seen just once. The starting material was peripheral blood, obtained before any cancer treatment. This rearrangement joins TRBV15 to TRBJ2-5, with 8 bases identical to TRBD1. This receptor was identified in a woman aged 35 to 70 with stage I lung adenocarcinoma. The CDR3 reads CATSRDRLQGEQYF. In DNA, the CDR3 is TGTGCCACCAGCAGAGATCGATTACAGGGGGAGCAGTACTTC.